What follows describes a single TCR beta chain. This specimen belongs to a study of blood T cell repertoires in COVID-19. Study details: T cells, B-cell-depleted T cells, or PBMCs provided the cDNA or gDNA that served as material.

This CDR3 has 15 amino acids. The ends were cut back, 0 bases at V and 5 bases at J, with 14 bases in the middle. Germline V lookup: CDR1 WSHSY, CDR2 SAAADI. Data came from immunoSEQ multiplex PCR; TCRdb stores just in-frame clones and leaves some out. The data hold fewer than 350,000 clones, with approximately 86% observed a single time. The TCR sequence derives from a man aged 18 to 29 with active or convalescent COVID-19. The chain carries TRBV10-2 and TRBJ2-7; the D gene is possibly TRBD1 (6 bases). The specimen sequenced was peripheral blood. CDR3: CASSESLTGFHEQYF. CDR3 bases: TGCGCCAGCAGTGAGTCTCTAACAGGGTTCCACGAGCAGTACTTC.